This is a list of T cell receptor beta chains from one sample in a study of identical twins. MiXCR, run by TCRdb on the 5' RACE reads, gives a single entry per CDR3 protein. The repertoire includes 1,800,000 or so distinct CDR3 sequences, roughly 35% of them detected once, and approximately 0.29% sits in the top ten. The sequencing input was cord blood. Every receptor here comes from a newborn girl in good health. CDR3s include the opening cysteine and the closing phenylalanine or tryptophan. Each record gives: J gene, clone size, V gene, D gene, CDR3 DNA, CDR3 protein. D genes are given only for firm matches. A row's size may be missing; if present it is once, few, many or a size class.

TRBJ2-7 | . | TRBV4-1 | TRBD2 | TGCGCCAGCAGCGTCACTAGCGGGAGGGCCGGTGAGCAGTACTTC | CASSVTSGRAGEQYF
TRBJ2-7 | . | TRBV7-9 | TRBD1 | TGTGCCAGCACGAGGTCATCCGGGACAGGGGTAATTTACGAGCAGTACTTC | CASTRSSGTGVIYEQYF
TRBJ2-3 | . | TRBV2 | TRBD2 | TGTGCCAGCAGTTGGACTAGCGGGGGGGCGGGTACGCAGTATTTT | CASSWTSGGAGTQYF
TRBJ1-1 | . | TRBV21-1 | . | TGTGCCAGCAGCCCGAAACAACCACAGAGGGGCACTGAAGCTTTCTTT | CASSPKQPQRGTEAFF
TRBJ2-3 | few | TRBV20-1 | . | TGCAGTGCTAGGCGACAGGGAGGAGCAGATACGCAGTATTTT | CSARRQGGADTQYF
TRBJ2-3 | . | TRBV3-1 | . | TGTGCCAGCAGCCAAGCTGAATGGTGCAGCCCAGATACGCAGTATTTT | CASSQAEWCSPDTQYF
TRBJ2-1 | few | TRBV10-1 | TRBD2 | TGCGCCAGCAGTGAGTCCGGACTAGCGGAAGATGAGCAGTTCTTC | CASSESGLAEDEQFF
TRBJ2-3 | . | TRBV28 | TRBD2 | TGTGCCAGCAGTTTTGTTAGCGGGACTAGTGATACGCAGTATTTT | CASSFVSGTSDTQYF
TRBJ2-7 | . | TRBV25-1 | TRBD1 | TGTGCCAGCAGTCCTACTCCGGGACAGGGGGCCTACGAGCAGTACTTC | CASSPTPGQGAYEQYF
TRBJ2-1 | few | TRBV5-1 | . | TGCGCCAGCAGCTCAGCCGGGACACCGTACAATGAGCAGTTCTTC | CASSSAGTPYNEQFF